This T cell receptor beta chain was obtained from a study of beta chain features in type 1 diabetes. Findings of the study overall: Moderate but significant shortening of TCRB CDR3s was recorded in all four CD4+ subsets from Type 1 diabetes patients. For TCRB rearrangement, an influence of HLA type remained unresolved here. In cDNA sequencing, cells with high TCR expression could be over-represented.

It was one heparinised blood draw, averaging around 110 mL, that each donor gave. Sorting with CD45RO/CCR7/CD25/CD127/CD95/CD27 yielded naive, central memory, regulatory and stem-like memory CD4+ cells. Germline values: CDR1 LNHDA, CDR2 SQIVND (reference sequence). This CDR3 is built from 12 residues. With 3 bases removed from V and 13 bases from J, the gap between germline ends came to 10 bases. A word on this clone: The antigen remains unidentified.

Every isolated RNA sample was fully reverse transcribed, so sequencing captured expressed TCRB transcripts. Repertoires were generated with immunoSEQ multiplex PCR, while TCRdb's copy carries only in-frame clones and drops some. The table lists 500,000 to 650,000 clones, over 10% of them singletons. The rearrangement uses TRBV19 and TRBJ1-6; D not certain. This sequence was found in a man aged 25-40 years with type 1 diabetes. The specimen was naive CD4+ T cells from blood. Written as DNA, the CDR3 is TGTGCCAGTAGTATGGAGGGATCGCCCCTCCACTTT. It encodes CASSMEGSPLHF.